This T cell receptor beta chain came from a study of T-cell reconstitution after alpha-beta-depleted transplantation in children. Broader study findings: Several hundred graft clones that had expanded were reportedly the source of alpha-beta T cells about two months after transplant. T-cell numbers and diversity one year post-transplant derived largely from freshly generated T cells. Recipient T cells and thymic progenitors that survived gave rise to the high TCRbeta diversity observed at day 60 in some patients.

The library targeted TCRbeta and was prepared with unique molecular identifiers. TCRdb reprocessed the PCR reads via MiXCR and lists one record per CDR3 protein. In the table there are some 840,000 distinct CDR3 sequences, roughly 15% of which are singletons. Trimming removed 6 bases at V and 5 bases at J, with 9 bases between. This CDR3 has 11 amino acids. Looked up from germline, CDR1 is SQVTM and CDR2 is ANQGSEA. This clonotype has only a few counts. As yet, its antigen is unknown. The rearrangement links TRBV29-1 to TRBJ2-3, with D maybe TRBD1 (5 bases). The sequenced sample was PBMCs, mostly from graft donor cells, obtained 360 days after TCRalphabeta/CD19-depleted stem cell transplant. This sequence was found in a male patient aged 10 to 17 who had a stem cell transplant for acute lymphoblastic leukemia, so the T cells may come from the graft donor. The CDR3 region is CSVAQGDTQYF. In DNA form, the CDR3 reads TGCAGCGTGGCCCAGGGAGATACGCAGTATTTT.